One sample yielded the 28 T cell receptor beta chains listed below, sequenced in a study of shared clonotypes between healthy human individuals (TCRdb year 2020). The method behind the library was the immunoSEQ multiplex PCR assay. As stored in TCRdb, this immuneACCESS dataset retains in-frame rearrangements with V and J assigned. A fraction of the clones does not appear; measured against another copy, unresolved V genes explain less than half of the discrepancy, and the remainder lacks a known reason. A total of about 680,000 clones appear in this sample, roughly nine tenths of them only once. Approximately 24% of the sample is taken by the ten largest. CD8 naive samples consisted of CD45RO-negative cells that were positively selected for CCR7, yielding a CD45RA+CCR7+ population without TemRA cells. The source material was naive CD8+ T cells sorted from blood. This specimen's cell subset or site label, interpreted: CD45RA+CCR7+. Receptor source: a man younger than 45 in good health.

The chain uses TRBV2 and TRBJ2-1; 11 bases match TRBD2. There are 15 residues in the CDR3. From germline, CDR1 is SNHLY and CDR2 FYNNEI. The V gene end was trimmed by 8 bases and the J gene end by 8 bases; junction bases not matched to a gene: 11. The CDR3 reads CASYHPGLAADEQFF. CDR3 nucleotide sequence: TGTGCCAGCTACCACCCGGGACTAGCGGCTGATGAGCAGTTCTTC.

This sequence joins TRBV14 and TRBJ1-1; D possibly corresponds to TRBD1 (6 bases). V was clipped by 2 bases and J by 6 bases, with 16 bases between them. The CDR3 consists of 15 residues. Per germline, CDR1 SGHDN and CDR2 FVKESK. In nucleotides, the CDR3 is TGTGCCAGCAGCCAAACGAACAGGGTGTTCTCTGAAGCTTTCTTT. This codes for CASSQTNRVFSEAFF.

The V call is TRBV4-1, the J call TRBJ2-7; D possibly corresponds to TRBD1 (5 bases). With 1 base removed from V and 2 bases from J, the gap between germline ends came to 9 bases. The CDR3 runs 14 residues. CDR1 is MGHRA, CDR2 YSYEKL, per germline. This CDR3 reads CASSQGQSAYEQYF. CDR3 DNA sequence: TGCGCCAGCAGCCAAGGACAGTCCGCCTACGAGCAGTACTTC.

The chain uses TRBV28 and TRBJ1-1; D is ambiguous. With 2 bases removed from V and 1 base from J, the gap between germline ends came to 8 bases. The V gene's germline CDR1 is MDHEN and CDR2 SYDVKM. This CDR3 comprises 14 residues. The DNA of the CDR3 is TGTGCCAGCAGTTTAGGGGTTGCGAACACTGAAGCTTTCTTT. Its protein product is CASSLGVANTEAFF. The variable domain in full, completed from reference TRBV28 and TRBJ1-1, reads DVKVTQSSRYLVKRTGEKVFLECVQDMDHENMFWYRQDPGLGLRLIYFSYDVKMKEKGDIPEGYSVSREKKERFSLILESASTNQTSMYLCASSLGVANTEAFFGQGTRLTVV.

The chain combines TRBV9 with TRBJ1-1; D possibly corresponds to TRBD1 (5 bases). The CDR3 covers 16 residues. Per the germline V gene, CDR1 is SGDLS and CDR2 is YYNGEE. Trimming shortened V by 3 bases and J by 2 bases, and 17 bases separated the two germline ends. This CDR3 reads CASSGPLGATNTEAFF. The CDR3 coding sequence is TGTGCCAGCAGCGGGCCCCTCGGGGCTACCAACACTGAAGCTTTCTTT.

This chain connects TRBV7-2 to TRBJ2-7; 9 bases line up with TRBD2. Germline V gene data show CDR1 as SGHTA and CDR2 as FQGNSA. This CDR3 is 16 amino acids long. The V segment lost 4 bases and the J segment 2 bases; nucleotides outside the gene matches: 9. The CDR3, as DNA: TGTGCCAGCAGCTCTGGGGCGGGACTAGCTACCTACGAGCAGTACTTC. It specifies CASSSGAGLATYEQYF.

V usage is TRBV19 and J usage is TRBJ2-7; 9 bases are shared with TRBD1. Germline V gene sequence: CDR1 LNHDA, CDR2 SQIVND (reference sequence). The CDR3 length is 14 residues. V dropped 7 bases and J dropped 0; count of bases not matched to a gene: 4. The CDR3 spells CASTRDRASYEQYF. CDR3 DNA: TGTGCCAGTACACGGGACAGGGCCTCCTACGAGCAGTACTTC.

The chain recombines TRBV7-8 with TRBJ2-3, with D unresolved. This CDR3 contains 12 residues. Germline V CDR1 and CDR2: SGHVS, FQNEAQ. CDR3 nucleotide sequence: TGTGCGTCCCGCGCCCCTGGAGATACGCAGTATTTT. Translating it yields CASRAPGDTQYF.

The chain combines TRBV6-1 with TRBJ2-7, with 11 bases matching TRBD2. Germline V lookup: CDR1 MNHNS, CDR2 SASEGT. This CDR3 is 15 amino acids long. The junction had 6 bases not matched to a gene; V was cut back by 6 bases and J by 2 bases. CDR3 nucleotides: TGTGCCAGCAGATACCAGGGACTAGCGGCCTACGAGCAGTACTTC. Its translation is CASRYQGLAAYEQYF.

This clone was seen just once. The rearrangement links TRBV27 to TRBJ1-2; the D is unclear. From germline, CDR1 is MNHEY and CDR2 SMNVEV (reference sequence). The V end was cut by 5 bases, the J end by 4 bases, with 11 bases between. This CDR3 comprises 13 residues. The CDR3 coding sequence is TGTGCCAGCAGTCAAGGGAGTCTCTATGGCTACACCTTC. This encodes CASSQGSLYGYTF.

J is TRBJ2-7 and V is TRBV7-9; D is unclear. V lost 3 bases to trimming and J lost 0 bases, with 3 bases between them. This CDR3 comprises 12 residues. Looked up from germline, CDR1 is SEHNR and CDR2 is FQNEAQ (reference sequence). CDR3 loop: CASSFHSYEQYF. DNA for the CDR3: TGTGCCAGCAGCTTTCACTCCTACGAGCAGTACTTC.

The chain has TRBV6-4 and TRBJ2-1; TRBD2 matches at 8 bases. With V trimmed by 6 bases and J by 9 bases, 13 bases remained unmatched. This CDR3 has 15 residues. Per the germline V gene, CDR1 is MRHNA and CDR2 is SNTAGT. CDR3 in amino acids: CASSDFVGAGAEQFF. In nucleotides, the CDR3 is TGTGCCAGCAGCGATTTCGTTGGAGCGGGGGCTGAGCAGTTCTTC.

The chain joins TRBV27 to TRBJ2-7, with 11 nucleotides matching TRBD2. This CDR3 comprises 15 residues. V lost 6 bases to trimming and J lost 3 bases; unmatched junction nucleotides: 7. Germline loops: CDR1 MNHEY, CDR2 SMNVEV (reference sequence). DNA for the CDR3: TGTGCCAGCAGATTAGGACTAGCGGGTTACTACGAGCAGTACTTC. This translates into CASRLGLAGYYEQYF.

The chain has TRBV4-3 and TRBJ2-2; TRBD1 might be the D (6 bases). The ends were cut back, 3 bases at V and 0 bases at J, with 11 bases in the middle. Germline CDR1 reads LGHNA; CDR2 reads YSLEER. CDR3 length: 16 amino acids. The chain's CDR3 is CASSQGAGANTGELFF. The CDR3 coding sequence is TGCGCCAGCAGCCAGGGGGCAGGGGCGAACACCGGGGAGCTGTTTTTT.

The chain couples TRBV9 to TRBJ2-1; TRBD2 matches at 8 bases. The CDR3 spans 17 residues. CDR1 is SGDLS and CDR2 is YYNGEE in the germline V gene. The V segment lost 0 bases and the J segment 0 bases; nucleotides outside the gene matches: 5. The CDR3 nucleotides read TGTGCCAGCAGCGTAGAGGGGCTAGCGGGCTCCTACAATGAGCAGTTCTTC. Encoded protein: CASSVEGLAGSYNEQFF. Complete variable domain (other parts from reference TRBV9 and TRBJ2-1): DSGVTQTPKHLITATGQRVTLRCSPRSGDLSVYWYQQSLDQGLQFLIQYYNGEERAKGNILERFSAQQFPDLHSELNLSSLELGDSALYFCASSVEGLAGSYNEQFFGPGTRLTVL.

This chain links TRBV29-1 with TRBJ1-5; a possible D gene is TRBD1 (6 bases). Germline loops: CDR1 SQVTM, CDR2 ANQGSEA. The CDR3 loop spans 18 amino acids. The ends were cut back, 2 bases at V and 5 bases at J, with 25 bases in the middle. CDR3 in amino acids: CSVERGAGRNGEHQPQHF. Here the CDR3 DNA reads TGCAGCGTTGAAAGGGGGGCAGGGAGGAACGGGGAGCATCAGCCCCAGCATTTT.

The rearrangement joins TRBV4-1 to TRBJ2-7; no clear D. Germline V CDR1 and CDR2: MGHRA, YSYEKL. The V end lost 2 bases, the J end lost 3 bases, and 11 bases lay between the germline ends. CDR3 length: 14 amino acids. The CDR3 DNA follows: TGCGCCAGCAGCCAACTTATTTCCTTCTACGAGCAGTACTTC. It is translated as CASSQLISFYEQYF.

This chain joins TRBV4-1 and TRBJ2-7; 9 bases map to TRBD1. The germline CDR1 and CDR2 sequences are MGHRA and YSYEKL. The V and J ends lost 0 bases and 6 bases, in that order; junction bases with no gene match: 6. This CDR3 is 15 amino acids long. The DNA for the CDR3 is TGCGCCAGCAGCCAAGATCTGGGACAGGGATCCGAGCAGTACTTC. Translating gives CASSQDLGQGSEQYF.

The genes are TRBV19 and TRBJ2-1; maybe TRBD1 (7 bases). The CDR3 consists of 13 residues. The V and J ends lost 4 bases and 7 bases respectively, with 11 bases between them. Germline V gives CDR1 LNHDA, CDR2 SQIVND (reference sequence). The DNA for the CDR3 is TGTGCCAGTAGTAGTTCAGGGGGGAATGAGCAGTTCTTC. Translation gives CASSSSGGNEQFF.

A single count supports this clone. The CDR3 loop is CASSLSGGGYSYEQYF. The DNA for the CDR3 is TGTGCCAGCAGCTTATCAGGGGGAGGGTACTCCTACGAGCAGTACTTC. V gene TRBV7-2 combines with J gene TRBJ2-7; possibly TRBD1 or TRBD2 for D (7 bases each). Germline V gene lookup returns CDR1 SGHTA and CDR2 FQGNSA. The V end was cut by 2 bases, the J end by 0 bases, with 14 bases between. This CDR3 has 16 amino acids.

CDR3 nucleotides: TGTGCCAGCAGTAATCCATCCACCAACACAGATACGCAGTATTTT. This translates into CASSNPSTNTDTQYF. V and J are TRBV27 and TRBJ2-3; D not resolved. Germline CDR1 is MNHEY and CDR2 is SMNVEV (reference sequence). Trimming shortened V by 5 bases and J by 2 bases, and 14 bases separated the two germline ends. The CDR3 totals 15 residues.

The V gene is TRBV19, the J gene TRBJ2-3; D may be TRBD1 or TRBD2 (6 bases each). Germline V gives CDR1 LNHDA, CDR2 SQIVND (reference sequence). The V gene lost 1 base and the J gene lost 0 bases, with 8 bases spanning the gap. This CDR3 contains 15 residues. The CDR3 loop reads CASSIGGGSTDTQYF. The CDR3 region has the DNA TGTGCCAGTAGTATAGGAGGGGGGAGCACAGATACGCAGTATTTT.

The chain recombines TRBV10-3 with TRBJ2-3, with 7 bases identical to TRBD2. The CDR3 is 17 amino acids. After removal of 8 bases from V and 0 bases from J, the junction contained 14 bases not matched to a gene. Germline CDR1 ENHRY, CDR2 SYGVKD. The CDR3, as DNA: TGTGCCATCCGGAGCTTAGTCGGGGGGTCTAGCACAGATACGCAGTATTTT. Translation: CAIRSLVGGSSTDTQYF.

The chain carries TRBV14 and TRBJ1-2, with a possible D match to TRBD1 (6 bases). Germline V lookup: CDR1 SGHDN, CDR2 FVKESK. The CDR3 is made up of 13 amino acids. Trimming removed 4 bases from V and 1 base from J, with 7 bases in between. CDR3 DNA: TGTGCCAGCAGCCCGGACAGTAACTATGGCTACACCTTC. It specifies CASSPDSNYGYTF.

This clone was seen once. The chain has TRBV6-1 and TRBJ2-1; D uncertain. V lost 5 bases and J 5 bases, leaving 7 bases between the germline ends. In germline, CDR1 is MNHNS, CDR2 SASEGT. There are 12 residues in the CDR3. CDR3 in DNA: TGTGCCAGCAGTCCCAGAAACAATGAGCAGTTCTTC. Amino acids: CASSPRNNEQFF.

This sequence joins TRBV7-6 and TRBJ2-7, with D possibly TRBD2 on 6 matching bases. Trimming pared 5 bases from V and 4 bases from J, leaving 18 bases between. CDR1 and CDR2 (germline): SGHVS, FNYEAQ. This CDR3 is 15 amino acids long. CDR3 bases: TGTGCCAGCAGCCCCCCAACGGGAGAAGGGTACGAGCAGTACTTC. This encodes CASSPPTGEGYEQYF.

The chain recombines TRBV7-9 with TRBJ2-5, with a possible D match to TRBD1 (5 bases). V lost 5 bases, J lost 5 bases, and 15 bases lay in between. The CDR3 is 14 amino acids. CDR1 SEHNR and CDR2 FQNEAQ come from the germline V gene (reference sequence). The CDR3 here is CASSAPGSGETQYF. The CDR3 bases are TGTGCCAGCAGCGCGCCAGGGTCTGGGGAGACCCAGTACTTC.

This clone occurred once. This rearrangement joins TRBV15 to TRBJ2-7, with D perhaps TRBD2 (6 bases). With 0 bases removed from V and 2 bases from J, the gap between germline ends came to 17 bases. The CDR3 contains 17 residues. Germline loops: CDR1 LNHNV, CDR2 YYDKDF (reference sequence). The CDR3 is CATSRDQRVTRPYEQYF. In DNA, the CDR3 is TGTGCCACCAGCAGAGATCAGCGGGTCACCCGGCCCTACGAGCAGTACTTC.